These T cell receptor beta chains were read from a single sample in a study of early T cells in non-severe SARS-CoV-2 infection. TCRdb reanalysed the 5' RACE reads using MiXCR and keeps one entry per CDR3 protein. The repertoire includes approximately 52,000 distinct CDR3 sequences, around 8% of them detected once, and around 9.4% sits in the top ten. The sequenced sample consisted of whole blood. The receptor source for this set is an adult who was a healthcare worker with PCR-confirmed SARS-CoV-2 infection or an uninfected control (not recorded which). Each CDR3 is given with its conserved first and last residue.

TRBJ1-1 | 14 | TRBV7-9 | CASSLLYGATEAFF
TRBJ2-7 | 13 | TRBV4-3 | CASSQDPRYEQYF
TRBJ1-2 | 18 | TRBV2 | CASSEFLRDRGQNYGYTF
TRBJ2-3 | 14 | TRBV12-3/TRBV12-4 | CASSISGSADTQYF
TRBJ2-3 | 14 | TRBV12-3/TRBV12-4 | CASSLTQARDTQYF
TRBJ2-6 | 17 | TRBV27 | CASSPPPGVSGANVLTF
TRBJ2-1 | 18 | TRBV5-1 | CASSQWTSGRSSYNEQFF
TRBJ2-1 | 17 | TRBV19 | CASSGGAGGKTYNEQFF
TRBJ1-2 | 16 | TRBV25-1 | CASSANPGQGPYGYTF
TRBJ2-6 | 17 | TRBV30 | CAWSRDRVSSGANVLTF
TRBJ2-1 | 17 | TRBV7-9 | CASRNPGQRPLGNEQFF
TRBJ1-1 | 13 | TRBV20-1 | CSVRGLGNTEAFF
TRBJ2-3 | 15 | TRBV20-1 | CSAMVLAGVFDTQYF
TRBJ2-1 | 15 | TRBV28 | CASRPTRFSYNEQFF
TRBJ2-1 | 16 | TRBV7-2 | CASSLVSAGVPRRQFF
TRBJ2-2 | 14 | TRBV19 | CASSLEGRTGELFF
TRBJ2-5 | 12 | TRBV10-3 | CAISGGIETQYF
TRBJ2-7 | 13 | TRBV7-8 | CASSLRGALEQYF
TRBJ2-1 | 15 | TRBV5-6 | CASSLVPGGQNEQFF
TRBJ1-4 | 17 | TRBV6-1 | CASSDLDLGALNEKLFF
TRBJ2-5 | 15 | TRBV9 | CASSDNPTGQETQYF
TRBJ2-7 | 14 | TRBV27 | CASSPGTSVYEQYF
TRBJ2-6 | 17 | TRBV20-1 | CSARTAWDRSGANVLTF
TRBJ2-3 | 12 | TRBV20-1 | CSGLGGPDTQYF
TRBJ2-3 | 13 | TRBV7-2 | CASSLPYKDTQYF
TRBJ2-7 | 14 | TRBV7-9 | CASSLGGAAYEQYF
TRBJ1-1 | 13 | TRBV29-1 | CSVVSSRQGEAFF
TRBJ2-3 | 14 | TRBV10-1 | CASSDGHNTDTQYF
TRBJ2-3 | 13 | TRBV19 | CASSITRGDTQYF
TRBJ1-1 | 14 | TRBV7-2 | CASSFQNRNTEAFF
TRBJ2-3 | 13 | TRBV20-1 | CSALQGLTDTQYF
TRBJ2-3 | 17 | TRBV19 | CASSSDYRAGGRDTQYF
TRBJ1-4 | 12 | TRBV6-1 | CASSLPDEKLFF
TRBJ1-5 | 15 | TRBV6-1 | CASSPTGEMNQPQHF